This T cell receptor beta chain was recovered during a study of blood T cell repertoires in COVID-19. The overall study: Material from acute and convalescent COVID-19 was sourced from the United States, Italy and Spain.

This clone has a handful of counts. This CDR3 is built from 17 residues. Per germline, CDR1 SGDLS and CDR2 YYNGEE. After removal of 3 bases from V and 2 bases from J, the junction contained 12 bases not matched to a gene. Authors' analysis steps: Amplifying reference gene primers gave estimates of nucleated cell counts. Clones were sequenced by immunoSEQ multiplex PCR, and TCRdb holds only the in-frame ones, with some missing. That table gives V, J and clone size, and the DNA gave D and trimming. The sample holds 88,000 or so clones, approximately 86% seen once. V and J are TRBV9 and TRBJ2-7; TRBD1 matches 9 bases. What was sequenced was peripheral blood. This sequence was found in a man aged 55 to 69 with acute or convalescent COVID-19. CDR3 sequence: CASSDPTGGPRTYEQYF. The CDR3 coding sequence is TGTGCCAGCAGCGATCCCACAGGGGGCCCTAGAACCTACGAGCAGTACTTC.